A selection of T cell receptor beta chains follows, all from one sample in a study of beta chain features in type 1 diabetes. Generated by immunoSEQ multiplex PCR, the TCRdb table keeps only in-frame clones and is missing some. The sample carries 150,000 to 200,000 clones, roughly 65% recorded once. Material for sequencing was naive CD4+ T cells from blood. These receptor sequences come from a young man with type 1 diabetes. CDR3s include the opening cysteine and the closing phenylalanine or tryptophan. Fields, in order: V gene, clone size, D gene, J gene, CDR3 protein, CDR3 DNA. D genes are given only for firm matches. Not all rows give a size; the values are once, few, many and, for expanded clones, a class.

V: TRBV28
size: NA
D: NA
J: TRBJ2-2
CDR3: CASSQVTGELFF
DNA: TGTGCCAGCAGTCAAGTCACCGGGGAGCTGTTTTTT

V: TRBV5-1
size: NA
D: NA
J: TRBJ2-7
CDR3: CASSSEGYEQYF
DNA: TGCGCCAGCAGCTCGGAGGGCTACGAGCAGTACTTC

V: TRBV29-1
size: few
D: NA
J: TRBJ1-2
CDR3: CSVTRIYGYTF
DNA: TGCAGCGTTACCCGTATCTATGGCTACACCTTC

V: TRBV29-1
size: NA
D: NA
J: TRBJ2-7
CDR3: CSTSAGLGYEQYF
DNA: TGCAGCACCTCGGCGGGGTTGGGCTACGAGCAGTACTTC

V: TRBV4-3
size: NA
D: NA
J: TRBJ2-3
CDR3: CASSQDLQDTQYF
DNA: TGCGCCAGCAGCCAAGATCTACAAGATACGCAGTATTTT

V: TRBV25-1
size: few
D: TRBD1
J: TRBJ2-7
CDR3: CASSEAGGSYEQYF
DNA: TGTGCCAGCAGTGAAGCAGGGGGCTCCTACGAGCAGTACTTC

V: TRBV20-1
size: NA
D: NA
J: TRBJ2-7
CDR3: CSANGHNEQYF
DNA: TGCAGTGCAAATGGACATAACGAGCAGTACTTC

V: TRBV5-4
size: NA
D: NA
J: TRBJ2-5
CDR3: CASSSQETQYF
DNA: TGTGCCAGCAGCTCCCAAGAGACCCAGTACTTC

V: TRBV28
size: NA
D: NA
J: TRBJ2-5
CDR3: CASSRGQQETQYF
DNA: TGTGCCAGCAGTCGAGGACAGCAAGAGACCCAGTACTTC

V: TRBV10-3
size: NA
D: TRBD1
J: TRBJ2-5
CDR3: CAISDGGTGAQETQYF
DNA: TGTGCCATCAGTGATGGCGGGACAGGGGCACAAGAGACCCAGTACTTC

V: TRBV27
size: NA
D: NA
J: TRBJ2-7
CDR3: CASSLVTGTNEQYF
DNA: TGTGCCAGCAGTCTCGTGACAGGTACCAACGAGCAGTACTTC

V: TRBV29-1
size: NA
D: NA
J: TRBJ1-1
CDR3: CSVGGTVNTEAFF
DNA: TGCAGCGTTGGTGGGACCGTGAACACTGAAGCTTTCTTT

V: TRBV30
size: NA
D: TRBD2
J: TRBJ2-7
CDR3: CAWSRMLGGTSEQYF
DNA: TGTGCCTGGAGCCGGATGTTGGGAGGGACCTCCGAGCAGTACTTC

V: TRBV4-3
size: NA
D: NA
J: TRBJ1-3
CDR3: CASSQKEGRNTIYF
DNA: TGCGCCAGCAGCCAAAAGGAGGGTAGGAACACCATATATTTT

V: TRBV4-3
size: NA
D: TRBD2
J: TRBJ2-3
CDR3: CASSRVEGLAGSVSTDTQYF
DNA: TGCGCCAGCAGTAGAGTAGAGGGACTAGCGGGGAGTGTTAGCACAGATACGCAGTATTTT